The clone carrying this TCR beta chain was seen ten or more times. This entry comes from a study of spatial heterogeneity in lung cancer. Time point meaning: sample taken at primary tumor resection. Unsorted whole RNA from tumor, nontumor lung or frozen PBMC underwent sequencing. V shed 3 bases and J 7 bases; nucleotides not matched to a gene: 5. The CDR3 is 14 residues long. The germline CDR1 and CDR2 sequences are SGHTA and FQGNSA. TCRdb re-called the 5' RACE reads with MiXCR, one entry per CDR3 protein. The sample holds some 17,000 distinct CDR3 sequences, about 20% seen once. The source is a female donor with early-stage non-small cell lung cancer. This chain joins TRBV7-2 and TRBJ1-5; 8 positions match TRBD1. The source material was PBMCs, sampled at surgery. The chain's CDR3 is CASSFDRGGQPQHF. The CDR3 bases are TGTGCCAGCAGCTTCGACAGGGGTGGCCAGCCCCAGCATTTT.